Listed below are T cell receptor beta chains from one sample, sequenced in a study of blood T cell repertoires in COVID-19. The table came from immunoSEQ multiplex PCR; TCRdb's copy has only in-frame clones and leaves some out. The table has tens of thousands of clones, just over 90% seen once. The sample taken for sequencing was peripheral blood. These receptors came from a man in his sixties with acute or convalescent COVID-19. The CDR3 runs from the conserved cysteine through the conserved F or W. The order of the fields is clone size, CDR3 length, V gene, J gene, D gene, CDR3 protein, CDR3 DNA. The D gene is left open where the match is weak. Clone size is shown for a subset of rows, as once, few, many or a class of expanded clone.

-	12	TRBV30	TRBJ2-5	-	CAWSRGRETQYF	TGTGCCTGGAGTAGAGGGCGGGAGACCCAGTACTTC
-	14	TRBV5-1	TRBJ2-1	-	CASSAKLAYNEQFF	TGCGCCAGCAGTGCGAAGTTGGCCTACAATGAGCAGTTCTTC
-	13	TRBV2	TRBJ1-4	-	CASRGTRTEKLFF	TGTGCCAGCAGGGGGACTCGTACTGAAAAACTGTTTTTT
-	16	TRBV21-1	TRBJ1-2	-	CASSKGEQVLNYGYTF	TGTGCCAGCAGCAAAGGTGAACAGGTTCTAAACTATGGCTACACCTTC
once	15	TRBV18	TRBJ1-5	TRBD1	CASSPRQGAGQPQHF	TGTGCCAGCTCACCACGTCAGGGGGCGGGACAGCCCCAGCATTTT
-	14	TRBV7-2	TRBJ2-1	-	CASSFQRNYNEQFF	TGTGCCAGCAGCTTTCAGCGGAACTACAATGAGCAGTTCTTC
-	14	TRBV6-1	TRBJ1-2	-	CASSEATNSYGYTF	TGTGCCAGCAGTGAAGCGACAAATTCGTATGGCTACACCTTC
-	17	TRBV21-1	TRBJ2-7	-	CASTSTGRLARPYEQYF	TGTGCCAGCACCAGCACAGGGCGACTAGCGCGACCCTACGAGCAGTACTTC
-	15	TRBV7-3	TRBJ2-6	-	CASSLTNSGANVLTF	TGTGCCAGCAGCTTAACTAACTCTGGGGCCAACGTCCTGACTTTC
-	15	TRBV7-3	TRBJ2-7	TRBD2	CASSPYAGGAYEQYF	TGTGCCAGCAGCCCTTACGCGGGGGGGGCCTACGAGCAGTACTTC
-	16	TRBV11-3	TRBJ2-7	-	CASSLGQVRSSYEQYF	TGTGCCAGCAGCTTAGGACAGGTCAGGAGCTCCTACGAGCAGTACTTC
-	14	TRBV5-5	TRBJ1-3	-	CASRRERTGNTIYF	TGTGCCAGCAGGAGGGAAAGGACTGGAAACACCATATATTTT
-	17	TRBV5-1	TRBJ2-6	-	CASSGTALISGANVLTF	TGCGCCAGCAGCGGCACCGCTCTGATCTCTGGGGCCAACGTCCTGACTTTC
-	15	TRBV5-1	TRBJ2-1	TRBD2	CASSLILAGENEQFF	TGCGCCAGCAGCTTAATACTAGCGGGAGAGAATGAGCAGTTCTTC
-	13	TRBV27	TRBJ1-1	-	CASSLSGGTEAFF	TGTGCCAGCAGTTTATCCGGGGGCACTGAAGCTTTCTTT
-	14	TRBV29-1	TRBJ1-2	TRBD1	CSVEERGRFYGYTF	TGCAGCGTTGAGGAGAGGGGGCGATTCTATGGCTACACCTTC
-	13	TRBV6-5	TRBJ2-3	-	CASSPPGVDTQYF	TGTGCCAGCAGCCCCCCCGGAGTAGATACGCAGTATTTT
once	15	TRBV11-2	TRBJ1-2	TRBD1	CASSLTGTGNYGYTF	TGTGCCAGCAGCTTAACGGGGACAGGGAACTATGGCTACACCTTC
-	14	TRBV4-1	TRBJ1-2	TRBD1	CASSQIQGASGYTF	TGCGCCAGCAGCCAGATACAGGGGGCGAGTGGCTACACCTTC
-	14	TRBV2	TRBJ2-7	TRBD2	CASSEARGTYEQYF	TGTGCCAGCAGTGAAGCGCGGGGGACCTACGAGCAGTACTTC
-	18	TRBV9	TRBJ2-5	TRBD2	CASSPSGLAGGGGETQYF	TGTGCCAGCAGCCCTTCGGGCCTAGCGGGAGGGGGAGGGGAGACCCAGTACTTC
-	14	TRBV5-1	TRBJ2-2	TRBD1	CASSLETGVGELFF	TGCGCCAGCAGCTTGGAAACAGGGGTCGGGGAGCTGTTTTTT
-	17	TRBV7-9	TRBJ1-3	-	CASSHPTGPTPGNTIYF	TGTGCCAGCAGCCACCCGACAGGCCCGACCCCTGGAAACACCATATATTTT
-	13	TRBV11-2	TRBJ2-3	-	CASLSSSTDTQYF	TGTGCCTCACTATCCTCTAGCACAGATACGCAGTATTTT
-	16	TRBV6-2/TRBV6-3	TRBJ2-7	-	CASSYEGLKSSYEQYF	TGTGCCAGCAGTTACGAGGGACTCAAGAGCTCCTACGAGCAGTACTTC
-	15	TRBV3-1/TRBV3-2	TRBJ1-5	TRBD1	CASSQAGTGYQPQHF	TGTGCCAGCAGCCAAGCCGGGACAGGGTATCAGCCCCAGCATTTT
-	14	TRBV28	TRBJ1-2	TRBD1	CASSWDRNYYGYTF	TGTGCCAGCAGTTGGGACAGAAATTACTATGGCTACACCTTC